Below, 19 T cell receptor beta chains from the same sample are listed, as sequenced in a study of cytomegalovirus exposure and HLA in healthy donors. PCR amplification relied on 60 Vbeta primers (plus 13 Jbeta primers). Sequenced by immunoSEQ multiplex PCR; TCRdb stores in-frame clones only, minus some. The table records 250,000 to 350,000 clones, roughly 90% of them present only once. Input material: PBMCs. Receptor source: a man aged 35 to 55 in good health and CMV-seropositive.

CDR3 DNA sequence: TGTGCCAGCACCTCCTGGGCAGGGAATTACGAGCAGTACTTC. Its protein is CASTSWAGNYEQYF. V gene TRBV28 combines with J gene TRBJ2-7; D might be TRBD1 (5 bases). Germline lookup yields CDR1 MDHEN and CDR2 SYDVKM. V was clipped by 7 bases and J by 4 bases, with 17 bases between them. The CDR3 covers 14 residues. The whole variable domain, filled in from reference TRBV28 and TRBJ2-7, reads DVKVTQSSRYLVKRTGEKVFLECVQDMDHENMFWYRQDPGLGLRLIYFSYDVKMKEKGDIPEGYSVSREKKERFSLILESASTNQTSMYLCASTSWAGNYEQYFGPGTRLTVT.

The V call is TRBV21-1, the J call TRBJ2-4; the table's D gene call, TRBD2, was not cross checked with the DNA. TRBV21-1 is shown as a pseudogene. The CDR3 runs 19 residues. The CDR3: CASSNLASGRTEAKNIQYF. The CDR3 DNA sequence: TGTGCCAGCAGCAACCTGGCTAGCGGGAGAACTGAGGCCAAAAACATTCAGTACTTC.

The chain combines TRBV27 with TRBJ2-3; 11 positions match TRBD2. Losses at the gene ends were 0 bases for V and 2 bases for J; bases not matched to a gene: 10. The CDR3 consists of 19 residues. Germline values: CDR1 MNHEY, CDR2 SMNVEV (reference sequence). The CDR3 DNA reads as TGTGCCAGCAGTTTATCCCCCCACGGACTAGCGGGCCACACAGATACGCAGTATTTT. This gives the protein CASSLSPHGLAGHTDTQYF.

This chain connects TRBV10-3 to TRBJ2-1, with D perhaps TRBD2 (6 bases). Germline V gives CDR1 ENHRY, CDR2 SYGVKD. The length of the CDR3 is 14 residues. Deletions cut 3 bases from V and 5 bases from J, with 11 bases between. CDR3 sequence: CAISEGGRNNEQFF. DNA of the CDR3: TGTGCCATCAGTGAAGGTGGGAGGAACAATGAGCAGTTCTTC.

This chain uses TRBV5-6 with TRBJ2-7; D is unclear. Trimming cost V 3 bases and J 0 bases, with 7 bases left between them. This CDR3 is built from 13 residues. From germline, CDR1 is SGHDT and CDR2 YYEEEE. The CDR3 DNA follows: TGTGCCAGCAGCTGGCGGAGCTCCTACGAGCAGTACTTC. It is translated as CASSWRSSYEQYF.

The gene calls are TRBV7-9 and TRBJ2-7; D perhaps matches TRBD1 (6 bases). This CDR3 has 15 residues. V was trimmed by 5 bases and J by 5 bases, leaving 19 bases between them. Germline V gives CDR1 SEHNR, CDR2 FQNEAQ (reference sequence). The CDR3: CASSTPGATLNEQYF. CDR3 bases: TGTGCCAGCAGCACACCAGGGGCCACCTTGAACGAGCAGTACTTC. Complete variable domain (other parts from reference TRBV7-9 and TRBJ2-7): DTGVSQNPRHKITKRGQNVTFRCDPISEHNRLYWYRQTLGQGPEFLTYFQNEAQLEKSRLLSDRFSAERPKGSFSTLEIQRTEQGDSAMYLCASSTPGATLNEQYFGPGTRLTVT.

J is TRBJ2-7 and V is TRBV7-9, with D possibly being TRBD1 (6 bases). The CDR3 sequence is 14 residues long. CDR1 is SEHNR, CDR2 FQNEAQ, per germline (reference sequence). Trimming left V 5 bases short and J 2 bases short, with 13 bases between. The chain's CDR3 is CASSHREGAYEQYF. The DNA for the CDR3 is TGTGCCAGCAGCCACAGGGAAGGGGCCTACGAGCAGTACTTC.

V gene TRBV7-3 combines with J gene TRBJ2-3; no firm D call. The CDR3 totals 13 residues. The V gene's germline CDR1 is SGHTA and CDR2 FQGTGA. The V gene lost 2 bases and the J gene lost 3 bases, with 6 bases spanning the gap. CDR3 DNA sequence: TGTGCCAGCAGCTTACGCCGGACAGATACGCAGTATTTT. This sequence encodes CASSLRRTDTQYF.

The rearrangement links TRBV5-4 to TRBJ2-1; 7 bases are a match to TRBD2. The CDR3 is made up of 16 amino acids. Germline values: CDR1 SGHNT, CDR2 YYREEE (reference sequence). The junction had 13 bases not matched to a gene; V was cut back by 0 bases and J by 10 bases. The CDR3 DNA follows: TGTGCCAGCAGCTTGGGGCGGGAGCGTGCTACAAGGGAGCAGTTCTTC. Protein product: CASSLGRERATREQFF.

The rearrangement links TRBV7-6 to TRBJ2-1; 7 bases align to TRBD1. Germline trimming cut 4 bases from V and 0 bases from J; bases unmatched to any gene: 3. This CDR3 is built from 15 residues. Germline V gene sequence: CDR1 SGHVS, CDR2 FNYEAQ. This chain's CDR3 is CASSWTGNSYNEQFF. CDR3 DNA: TGTGCCAGCAGCTGGACAGGCAACTCCTACAATGAGCAGTTCTTC.

V is TRBV6-5 and J is TRBJ2-5; 9 positions agree with TRBD1. The end of the DNA fits TRBJ2-7 better, so the J call may be wrong. The germline V gene has CDR1 MNHEY and CDR2 SVGAGI. The CDR3 sequence is 16 residues long. The CDR3 bases are TGTGCCAGCAGTTACTCGGGGACAGGGCGCCTCAGCGAGCAGTACTTC. Protein: CASSYSGTGRLSEQYF.

The chain uses TRBV28 and TRBJ2-5, with D possibly matching TRBD1 (6 bases). Trimming shortened V by 3 bases and J by 4 bases, and 12 bases separated the two germline ends. CDR1 is MDHEN, CDR2 SYDVKM, per germline. The CDR3 length is 14 residues. This CDR3 reads CASSFTQGPETQYF. The CDR3 bases are TGTGCCAGCAGTTTTACTCAGGGGCCAGAGACCCAGTACTTC.

This chain joins TRBV7-9 and TRBJ1-1; possibly TRBD1 for D (5 bases). The CDR3 totals 17 residues. Germline V gives CDR1 SEHNR, CDR2 FQNEAQ (reference sequence). Trimming took 5 bases from V and 4 from J, leaving 23 bases between them. The chain's CDR3 is CASSPYTHRGDGTEAFF. CDR3 DNA sequence: TGTGCCAGCAGCCCTTATACCCACCGGGGGGATGGCACTGAAGCTTTCTTT. Supplemented by reference TRBV7-9 and TRBJ1-1, the full variable domain reads DTGVSQNPRHKITKRGQNVTFRCDPISEHNRLYWYRQTLGQGPEFLTYFQNEAQLEKSRLLSDRFSAERPKGSFSTLEIQRTEQGDSAMYLCASSPYTHRGDGTEAFFGQGTRLTVV.

This clone appeared many times. The chain has TRBV7-2 and TRBJ2-1; tentatively, D is TRBD2 (5 bases). The CDR3 is 13 amino acids. CDR1 and CDR2 from the germline V gene are SGHTA and FQGNSA. With 3 bases removed from V and 9 bases from J, the gap between germline ends came to 12 bases. As DNA, the CDR3 is TGTGCCAGCAGCTTCACTAGGAAGGGTGAGCAGTTCTTC. As protein: CASSFTRKGEQFF.

The chain carries TRBV10-3 and TRBJ2-1; no firm D call. The CDR3 is made up of 14 amino acids. The V and J ends lost 5 bases and 5 bases respectively, with 13 bases between them. In germline, CDR1 is ENHRY, CDR2 SYGVKD. The CDR3 loop is CAISSTVRDNEQFF. CDR3 DNA: TGTGCCATCAGTTCCACGGTCCGGGACAATGAGCAGTTCTTC.

DNA of the CDR3: TGTGCCAGCAGTTTGGCGAACACTGAAGCTTTCTTT. This encodes CASSLANTEAFF. The genes are TRBV27 and TRBJ1-1; D not certain. V was trimmed by 3 bases and J by 1 base, leaving 3 bases between them. The CDR3 extends over 12 amino acids. Germline V CDR1 and CDR2: MNHEY, SMNVEV (reference sequence).

The chain couples TRBV18 to TRBJ2-6; TRBD2 might be the D (6 bases). V was pared by 4 bases and J by 0 bases, with 10 bases between. From germline, CDR1 is KGHSH and CDR2 LQKENI. This CDR3 contains 16 residues. Here the CDR3 DNA reads TGTGCCAGCTCACGGAGGGGAGCCTCTGGGGCCAACGTCCTGACTTTC. Its translation is CASSRRGASGANVLTF.

This chain links TRBV19 with TRBJ2-1; TRBD2 is a possible D gene (6 bases). The length of the CDR3 is 14 residues. Trimming took off 5 bases at V and 0 bases at J, with 8 bases between the two ends. The germline CDR1 and CDR2 sequences are LNHDA and SQIVND (reference sequence). CDR3 sequence: CASSGGSSYNEQFF. CDR3 DNA: TGTGCCAGTAGTGGGGGGAGCTCCTACAATGAGCAGTTCTTC.

The chain employs TRBV6-1 and TRBJ2-5, with 7 bases fitting TRBD2. The V segment lost 4 bases and the J segment 4 bases; nucleotides outside the gene matches: 9. Per germline, CDR1 MNHNS and CDR2 SASEGT. There are 15 residues in the CDR3. CDR3 loop: CASSVGLGAGETQYF. The CDR3, as DNA: TGTGCCAGCAGTGTAGGACTAGGGGCTGGAGAGACCCAGTACTTC.